Listed here is a single TCR beta chain. What it binds is unknown. This CDR3 spans 17 amino acids. Germline CDR1 and CDR2: KGHSH and LQKENI. Trimming cost V 1 base and J 5 bases; bases outside gene matches: 5. The record originates from a study of regulatory T cells in long-lasting Graves disease. Study-wide findings and caveats: Persistent disease showed a preference for TRBV28, TRBJ1-2 and TRBJ2-5. New patients shared roughly 960 public clonotypes, and persistent patients shared more, with 2,741.

The authors built TCR beta libraries using iRepertoire HTBI primers and Arm-PCR of CDR3 regions. TCRdb used MiXCR to reprocess the multiplex PCR reads, holding one entry per CDR3 protein. The sample has 420,000 or so distinct CDR3 sequences, about a sixth seen once; the top ten hold less than 30%. Described time point: newly diagnosed GD, antithyroid drugs for less than 3 months. From RNA extracted from PBMCs, the TCR library was made. As collected, the peripheral blood samples measured 8 to 9 milliliters each and went into EDTA tubes. Separately, the same data were catalogued under a study of T cells in Graves' hyperthyroidism and ophthalmopathy. That paper notes: Patients were aged 18 to 65, had disease duration under 2 months, and had newly diagnosed hyperthyroidism.

This sample comprised peripheral blood mononuclear cells (PBMCs), obtained at new diagnosis, from a patient treated with antithyroid drugs. The chain has TRBV18 and TRBJ2-1; TRBD2 matches at 13 bases. The TCR was taken from a woman aged 18 to 35 with Graves disease. The CDR3 DNA reads as TGTGCCAGCTCACCACTGGCGGGACTAGCGGGACACAATGAGCAGTTCTTC. Protein sequence: CASSPLAGLAGHNEQFF. The full variable domain, completed using reference TRBV18 and TRBJ2-1, is NAGVMQNPRHLVRRRGQEARLRCSPMKGHSHVYWYRQLPEEGLKFMVYLQKENIIDESGMPKERFSAEFPKEGPSILRIQQVVRGDSAAYFCASSPLAGLAGHNEQFFGPGTRLTVL.